This T cell receptor (beta chain) stems from a study of T cell repertoires in cytomegalovirus infection. About this clonotype: What it binds is not known.

The study's findings and limits: CMV-specific TCR beta clonotypes restricted by HLA-C dominated the ex vivo response.

TCRdb re-analysed the reads in MiXCR, keeping a single row per CDR3 protein. The data show under 90,000 distinct CDR3 sequences, 45% to 50% seen once. The CDR3 is made up of 14 amino acids. Germline CDR1 reads MRHNA; CDR2 reads SNTAGT. V gave up 4 bases and J gave up 5 bases, with 14 bases separating them. This clonotype was obtained from a human donor in good health (CMV status not recorded). Some clones in this sample may be carry-over from other donors' samples. The V and J genes are TRBV6-4 and TRBJ1-1; unclear D gene. Sequenced material: CD8+ T cells from cultured PBMCs, taken from culture after CMV antigen stimulation. The CDR3 region has the DNA TGTGCCAGCAGTGCCTACGGGGTGGGAACTGAAGCTTTCTTT. Translated, it gives CASSAYGVGTEAFF.